This TCR beta chain appears in the sequencing data of a study of follicular helper T cells after annual influenza vaccination. Time point given: 2015-2016 season, 7 days after influenza vaccination. Germline V gene lookup returns CDR1 SSHAT and CDR2 FNYEAQ (reference sequence). The CDR3 totals 16 residues. With V trimmed by 2 bases and J by 0 bases, 4 bases remained unmatched. Only in-frame clones appear in the TCRdb table, and some are missing; sequencing was by immunoSEQ multiplex PCR. The sample shows 8,500 to 11,000 clones, roughly 85% of them seen only once. This chain uses TRBV7-7 with TRBJ2-1; 7 bases are shared with TRBD1. The input for sequencing was CXCR5- memory CD4+ T cells sorted from blood, taken 7 days after influenza vaccination. The clonotype was recovered from an adult who received the influenza vaccine. The CDR3 spells CASSLIGTASYNEQFF. The CDR3 nucleotides read TGTGCCAGCAGCTTAATTGGGACAGCCTCCTACAATGAGCAGTTCTTC.